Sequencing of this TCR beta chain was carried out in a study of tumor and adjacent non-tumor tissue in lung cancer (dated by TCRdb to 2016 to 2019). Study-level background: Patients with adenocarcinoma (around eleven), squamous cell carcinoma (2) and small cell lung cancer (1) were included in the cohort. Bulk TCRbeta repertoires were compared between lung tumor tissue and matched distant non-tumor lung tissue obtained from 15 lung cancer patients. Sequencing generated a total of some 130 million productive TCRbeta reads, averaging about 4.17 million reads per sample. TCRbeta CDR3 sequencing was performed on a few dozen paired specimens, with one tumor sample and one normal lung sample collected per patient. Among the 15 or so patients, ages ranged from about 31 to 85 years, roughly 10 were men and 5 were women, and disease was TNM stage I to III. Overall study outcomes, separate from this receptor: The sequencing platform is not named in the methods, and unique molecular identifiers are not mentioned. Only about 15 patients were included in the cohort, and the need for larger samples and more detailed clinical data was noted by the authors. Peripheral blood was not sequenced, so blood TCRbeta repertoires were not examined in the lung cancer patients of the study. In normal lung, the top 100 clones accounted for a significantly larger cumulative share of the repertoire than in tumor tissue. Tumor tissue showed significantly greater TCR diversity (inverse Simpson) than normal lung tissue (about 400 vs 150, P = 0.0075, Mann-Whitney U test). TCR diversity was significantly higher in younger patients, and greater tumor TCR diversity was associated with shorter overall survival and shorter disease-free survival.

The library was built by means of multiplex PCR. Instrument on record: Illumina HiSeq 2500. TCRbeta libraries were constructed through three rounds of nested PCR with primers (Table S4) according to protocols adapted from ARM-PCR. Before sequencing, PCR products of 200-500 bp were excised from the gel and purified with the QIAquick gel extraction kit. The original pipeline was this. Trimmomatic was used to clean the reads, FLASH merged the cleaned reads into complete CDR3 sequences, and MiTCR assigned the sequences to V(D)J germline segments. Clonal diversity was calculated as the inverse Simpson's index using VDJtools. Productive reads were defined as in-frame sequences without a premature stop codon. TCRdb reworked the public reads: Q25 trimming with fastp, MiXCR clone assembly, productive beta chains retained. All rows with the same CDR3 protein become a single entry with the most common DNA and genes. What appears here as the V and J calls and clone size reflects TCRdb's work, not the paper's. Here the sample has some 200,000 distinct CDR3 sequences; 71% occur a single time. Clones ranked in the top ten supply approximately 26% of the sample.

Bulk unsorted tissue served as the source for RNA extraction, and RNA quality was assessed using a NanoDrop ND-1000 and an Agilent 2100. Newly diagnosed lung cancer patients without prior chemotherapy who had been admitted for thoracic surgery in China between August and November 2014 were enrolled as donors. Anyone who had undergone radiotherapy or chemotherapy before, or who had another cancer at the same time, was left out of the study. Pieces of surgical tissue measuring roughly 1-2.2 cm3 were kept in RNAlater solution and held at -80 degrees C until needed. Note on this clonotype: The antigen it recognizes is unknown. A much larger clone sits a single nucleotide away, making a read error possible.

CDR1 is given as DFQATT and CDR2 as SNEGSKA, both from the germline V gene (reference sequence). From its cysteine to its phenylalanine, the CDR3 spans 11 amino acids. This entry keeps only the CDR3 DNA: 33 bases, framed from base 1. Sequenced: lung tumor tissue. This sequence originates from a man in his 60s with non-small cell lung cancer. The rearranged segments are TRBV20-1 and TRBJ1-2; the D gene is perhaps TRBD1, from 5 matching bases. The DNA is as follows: TGCGGTGTTAGAGGGACTGATGGCTACACCTTC. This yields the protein CGVRGTDGYTF.